What follows are 4 T cell receptor beta chains derived from one specimen sequenced in a study of sequential checkpoint blockade in melanoma (dated by TCRdb to about 2019). This sample's treatment or condition label indicates: randomized to nivolumab then ipilimumab (arm A) or the reverse (arm B). Receptors were amplified or captured by the immunoSEQ multiplex PCR assay. TCRdb stores this immuneACCESS table with in-frame sequences only. Part of the clones is absent; in the studies checked, under half of the shortfall reflects unresolved V genes, and no reason is known for the rest. This sample lists some 11,000 clones; under 30% were detected once. 20% to 30% of the sample is held by the ten biggest clonotypes. The sample here was tumor tissue (inferred from file names), taken from a patient given nivolumab and ipilimumab in sequence. Receptor source: a human donor with melanoma.

This clone has just a few counts. The J gene is TRBJ1-4, the V gene TRBV9, with D perhaps matching TRBD1 (5 bases). Germline CDR1 is SGDLS and CDR2 is YYNGEE. Trimming removed 6 bases from V and 2 bases from J, with 5 bases in between. This CDR3 spans 12 amino acids. In DNA form, the CDR3 reads TGTGCCAGCACAGGGACTAATGAAAAACTGTTTTTT. Translating it yields CASTGTNEKLFF.

In this sample, this clone turned up a few times. This sequence joins TRBV27 and TRBJ1-3, with no clear D. The germline CDR1 and CDR2 sequences are MNHEY and SMNVEV (reference sequence). Trimming stripped 5 bases from V and 4 bases from J, with 18 bases between. The CDR3 sequence is 16 residues long. The CDR3 region has the DNA TGTGCCAGCAGTCTCGGGCCCGGTACCTACGGAAACACCATATATTTT. Its protein is CASSLGPGTYGNTIYF.

V and J are TRBV5-1 and TRBJ2-2; perhaps TRBD2 as D (6 bases). Germline V lookup: CDR1 SGHRS, CDR2 YFSETQ. The CDR3 has 15 residues. The germline V and J ends were trimmed by 3 bases and 5 bases, with 14 bases remaining between them. CDR3 DNA sequence: TGCGCCAGCAGCTCGGGGGTATATGGGACCGGGGAGCTGTTTTTT. It yields the protein CASSSGVYGTGELFF.

The rearrangement uses TRBV6-8 and TRBJ1-2; 10 nucleotides align to TRBD1. The length of the CDR3 is 16 residues. Unmatched junction bases numbered 11, after V lost 6 bases and J lost 4 bases. Germline loops: CDR1 MNHGY, CDR2 SAAAGT. The CDR3 nucleotides are TGTGCCAGCAGACCTGACAGGGGGCCGTTCTTCTATGGCTACACCTTC. Amino acid sequence: CASRPDRGPFFYGYTF.